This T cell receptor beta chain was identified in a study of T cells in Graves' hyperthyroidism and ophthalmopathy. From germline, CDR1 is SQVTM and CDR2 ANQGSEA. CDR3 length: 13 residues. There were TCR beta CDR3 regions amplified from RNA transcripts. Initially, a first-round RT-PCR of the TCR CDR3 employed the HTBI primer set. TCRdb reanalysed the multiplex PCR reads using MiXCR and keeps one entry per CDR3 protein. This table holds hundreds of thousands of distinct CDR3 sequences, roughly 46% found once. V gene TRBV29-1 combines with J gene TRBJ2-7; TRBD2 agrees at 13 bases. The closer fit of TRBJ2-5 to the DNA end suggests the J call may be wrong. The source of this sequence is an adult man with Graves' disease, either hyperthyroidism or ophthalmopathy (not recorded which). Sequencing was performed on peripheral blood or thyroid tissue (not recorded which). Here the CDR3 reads CSAVTSGRETQYF. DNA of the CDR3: TGCAGCGCCGTGACTAGCGGGAGGGAGACCCAGTACTTC.